This is a list of T cell receptor beta chains from one sample in a study of blood T cell repertoires in COVID-19. TCRdb's table, derived via immunoSEQ multiplex PCR, lists solely in-frame clones and lacks some. The table includes roughly 250,000 clones, about nine tenths detected once. The sample was peripheral blood. The receptors come from a woman under 40 with COVID-19, enrolled during active disease. The CDR3 runs from the conserved cysteine through the conserved F or W. A D gene is named only where the DNA matches it firmly. Rows may omit the clone size; those that give it use once, few, many or a size class.

TGTGCCAGCACCCCCGGGGCTAGCGGGGCCTACGAGCAGTACTTC	CASTPGASGAYEQYF	TRBD2	TRBV6-6	TRBJ2-7	NA
TGTGCCAGTAGTGAGGGAGGCCCCTACAATGAGCAGTTCTTC	CASSEGGPYNEQFF	NA	TRBV19	TRBJ2-1	NA
TGTGCCAGCAGTTACGTTTATAGGGGGGGATACAATGAGCAGTTCTTC	CASSYVYRGGYNEQFF	NA	TRBV6-5	TRBJ2-1	once
TGTGCCAGCAGGCCGGGACTATACCAAGAGACCCAGTACTTC	CASRPGLYQETQYF	TRBD2	TRBV6-5	TRBJ2-5	once
TGTGCCAGCAGCTTAGAGACGGAGGTGGAGTACAATGAGCAGTTCTTC	CASSLETEVEYNEQFF	NA	TRBV7-6	TRBJ2-1	few
TGTGCCAGCAGCGTAGTGAGCAGGGGGTCCATCGCAGATACGCAGTATTTT	CASSVVSRGSIADTQYF	TRBD1	TRBV9	TRBJ2-3	NA
TGTGCCAGCAGAAGGACAGGCGCTCCCGCCACGAGGAACACCATATATTTT	CASRRTGAPATRNTIYF	TRBD1	TRBV5-6	TRBJ1-3	few
TGTGCCAAACCCCTAAGTACGCAGTATTTT	CAKPLSTQYF	NA	TRBV19	TRBJ2-3	NA
TGTGCCAGCAGCCATGGACAGGGGGCCCGGCAGCCCCAGCATTTT	CASSHGQGARQPQHF	TRBD1	TRBV3-1/TRBV3-2	TRBJ1-5	once
TGTGCCAGCAGCCAAGCTTCGGGCAGGGCAGGCACCGGGGAGCTGTTTTTT	CASSQASGRAGTGELFF	NA	TRBV3-1/TRBV3-2	TRBJ2-2	NA
TGTGCCATCAGTGAGTCAACAGGTTTCATTCAGTACTTC	CAISESTGFIQYF	NA	TRBV10-3	TRBJ2-4	NA
TGTGCCAGCAGCCCAGCCGGGACAGTAGAGACCCAGTACTTC	CASSPAGTVETQYF	TRBD1	TRBV3-1/TRBV3-2	TRBJ2-5	NA
TGTGCCAGCACACGGGGGGGGAGCACAGATACGCAGTATTTT	CASTRGGSTDTQYF	TRBD2	TRBV6-6	TRBJ2-3	NA
TGTGCCAGTCCTCCCCGGGGGAAGCGAGCTTTCTTT	CASPPRGKRAFF	NA	TRBV11-3	TRBJ1-1	NA
TGTGCCAGCAGCTTACCTAGCGGGGGGTCGAATGAGCAGTTCTTC	CASSLPSGGSNEQFF	TRBD2	TRBV7-7	TRBJ2-1	NA
TGTGCCAGCAGTGAAGGCAGGGGGGACGGCTACACCTTC	CASSEGRGDGYTF	TRBD1	TRBV2	TRBJ1-2	NA
TGTGCCAGTAGTTCTCGCGAGAGTCCTAACTATGGCTACACCTTC	CASSSRESPNYGYTF	NA	TRBV19	TRBJ1-2	NA
TGCGCCAGCAGCCCGCCTAGCCACCCGCAGTATTTT	CASSPPSHPQYF	NA	TRBV4-1	TRBJ2-3	NA
TGTGCCAGCAGCCCTACGGGTGCACAAGGCCCTACGAACACCGGGGAGCTGTTTTTT	CASSPTGAQGPTNTGELFF	NA	TRBV7-9	TRBJ2-2	NA
TGCGCCAGCAGCCTGACAAACCCAACTAATGAAAAACTGTTTTTT	CASSLTNPTNEKLFF	NA	TRBV4-1	TRBJ1-4	NA
TGTGCCAGCAGTCCGGACAGTTTCTATGGCTACACCTTC	CASSPDSFYGYTF	NA	TRBV27	TRBJ1-2	NA
TGTGCCAGCAGCAGCGCTTGGAGCTCCTACAATGAGCAGTTCTTC	CASSSAWSSYNEQFF	NA	TRBV14	TRBJ2-1	once
TGTGCCAGCGGGGACACCCTCAGCAGTGAAAAACTGTTTTTT	CASGDTLSSEKLFF	NA	TRBV7-9	TRBJ1-4	NA
TGTGCCAGCAGTCCCGACAGGGTGGGTAATTCACCCCTCCACTTT	CASSPDRVGNSPLHF	TRBD1	TRBV27	TRBJ1-6	NA
TGTGCCAGCAGCAGGACAAACACCGGGGAGCTGTTTTTT	CASSRTNTGELFF	NA	TRBV11-2	TRBJ2-2	NA
TGCGCCAGCAGCCAAGGTCCTAGCGGGGGGGCTCGTGAGCAGTACTTC	CASSQGPSGGAREQYF	TRBD2	TRBV4-1	TRBJ2-7	NA
TGCGCCAGCAGCTCACGCGTCAGGGGTAATTCACCCCTCCACTTT	CASSSRVRGNSPLHF	NA	TRBV5-1	TRBJ1-6	NA
TGTGCCACCAGTGGAGGACTAGCGGGGAGTACGCAGTATTTT	CATSGGLAGSTQYF	TRBD2	TRBV24-1	TRBJ2-3	few
TGTGCCAGCAGTTTATGGGGGGGTAATTACGAGCAGTACTTC	CASSLWGGNYEQYF	NA	TRBV28	TRBJ2-7	NA
TGTGCCAGCAGCTCTGACAGGTCCCTCCAAGAGACCCAGTACTTC	CASSSDRSLQETQYF	NA	TRBV3-1/TRBV3-2	TRBJ2-5	NA
TGTGCCAGCAGCTTGGCCAGATACAATGAGCAGTTCTTC	CASSLARYNEQFF	NA	TRBV5-6	TRBJ2-1	NA
TGTGCCAGCAGCCAGGAAGGGGTTCGCACAGATACGCAGTATTTT	CASSQEGVRTDTQYF	NA	TRBV3-1/TRBV3-2	TRBJ2-3	NA
TGTGCCAGCAGCCTGGGGACAGGAGGAGCCTCCTACGAGCAGTACTTC	CASSLGTGGASYEQYF	TRBD1	TRBV3-1/TRBV3-2	TRBJ2-7	NA
TGTGCCAGTACCCGGAGGCCTGCAACTAATGAAAAACTGTTTTTT	CASTRRPATNEKLFF	NA	TRBV19	TRBJ1-4	NA
TGTGCCAGCAGCAAGCCGAGTTCAGGGAATTCACCCCTCCACTTT	CASSKPSSGNSPLHF	NA	TRBV6-2/TRBV6-3	TRBJ1-6	NA
TGTGCCGGCTCTACTAGCGGGGGGGATGAGCAGTTCTTC	CAGSTSGGDEQFF	TRBD2	TRBV2	TRBJ2-1	once
TGCGCCAGCAGTGGCACGGGATCCTCTGGAAACACCATATATTTT	CASSGTGSSGNTIYF	NA	TRBV4-1	TRBJ1-3	NA